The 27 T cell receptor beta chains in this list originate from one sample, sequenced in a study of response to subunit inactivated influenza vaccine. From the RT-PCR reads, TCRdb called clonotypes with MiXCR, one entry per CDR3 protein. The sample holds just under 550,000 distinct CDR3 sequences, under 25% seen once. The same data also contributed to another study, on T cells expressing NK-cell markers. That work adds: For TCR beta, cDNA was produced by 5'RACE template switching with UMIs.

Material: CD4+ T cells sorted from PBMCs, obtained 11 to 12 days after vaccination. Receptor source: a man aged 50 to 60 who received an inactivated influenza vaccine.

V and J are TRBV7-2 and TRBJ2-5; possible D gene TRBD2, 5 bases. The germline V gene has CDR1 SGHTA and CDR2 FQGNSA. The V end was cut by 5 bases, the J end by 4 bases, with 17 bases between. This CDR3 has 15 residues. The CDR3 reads CASSQPPGSGETQYF. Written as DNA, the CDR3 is TGTGCCAGCAGCCAGCCTCCGGGGTCGGGAGAGACCCAGTACTTC.

The CDR3 bases are TGCGCCAGCTCCCCCATGGGTGAGAACACTGAAGCTTTCTTT. Its translation: CASSPMGENTEAFF. This chain uses TRBV5-1 with TRBJ1-1; D is unclear. The germline V and J ends were trimmed by 7 bases and 1 base, with 14 bases remaining between them. The CDR3 totals 14 residues. CDR1 is SGHRS, CDR2 YFSETQ, per germline. The variable domain in full, with the rest retrieved from reference TRBV5-1 and TRBJ1-1, is KAGVTQTPRYLIKTRGQQVTLSCSPISGHRSVSWYQQTPGQGLQFLFEYFSETQRNKGNFPGRFSGRQFSNSRSEMNVSTLELGDSALYLCASSPMGENTEAFFGQGTRLTVV.

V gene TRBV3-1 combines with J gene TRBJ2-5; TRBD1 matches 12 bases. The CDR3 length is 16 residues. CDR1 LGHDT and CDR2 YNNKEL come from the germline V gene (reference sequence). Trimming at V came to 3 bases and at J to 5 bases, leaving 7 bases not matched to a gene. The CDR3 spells CASSQRGQGAKETQYF. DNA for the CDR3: TGTGCCAGCAGCCAGAGGGGACAGGGGGCTAAGGAGACCCAGTACTTC.

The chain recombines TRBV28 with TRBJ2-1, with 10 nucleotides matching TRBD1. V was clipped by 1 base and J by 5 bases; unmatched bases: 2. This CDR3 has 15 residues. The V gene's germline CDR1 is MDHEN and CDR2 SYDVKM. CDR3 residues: CASSLSGTGDNEQFF. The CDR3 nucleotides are TGTGCCAGCAGTTTATCCGGGACAGGGGACAATGAGCAGTTCTTC.

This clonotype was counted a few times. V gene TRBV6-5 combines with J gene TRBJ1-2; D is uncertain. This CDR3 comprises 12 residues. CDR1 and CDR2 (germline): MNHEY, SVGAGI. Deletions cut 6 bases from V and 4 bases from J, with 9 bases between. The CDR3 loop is CASRNTAYGYTF. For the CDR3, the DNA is TGTGCCAGCAGAAATACGGCCTATGGCTACACCTTC.

DNA for the CDR3: TGCAGCGGCGAGGGTAACACTGAAGCTTTCTTT. This encodes CSGEGNTEAFF. This chain uses TRBV29-1 with TRBJ1-1, with unresolved D. Germline V CDR1 and CDR2: SQVTM, ANQGSEA. The CDR3 consists of 11 residues. Trimming removed 7 bases from V and 2 bases from J, with 8 bases in between. The variable domain in full, with the rest retrieved from reference TRBV29-1 and TRBJ1-1, is SAVISQKPSRDICQRGTSLTIQCQVDSQVTMMFWYRQQPGQSLTLIATANQGSEATYESGFVIDKFPISRPNLTFSTLTVSNMSPEDSSIYLCSGEGNTEAFFGQGTRLTVV.

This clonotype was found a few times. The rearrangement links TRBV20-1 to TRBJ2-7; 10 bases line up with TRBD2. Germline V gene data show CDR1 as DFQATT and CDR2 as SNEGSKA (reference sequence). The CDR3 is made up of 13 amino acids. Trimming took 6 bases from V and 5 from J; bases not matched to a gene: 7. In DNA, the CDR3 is TGCAGTGCACCTAGCGGGAGTCCCGACGAGCAGTACTTC. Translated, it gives CSAPSGSPDEQYF.

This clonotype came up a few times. The CDR3 DNA is TGTGCCAGCAGCCCAAGGGACGGGAGCTCCTACGAGCAGTACTTC. It specifies CASSPRDGSSYEQYF. V usage is TRBV7-2 and J usage is TRBJ2-7, with D perhaps TRBD2 (6 bases). Germline V CDR1 and CDR2: SGHTA, FQGNSA. Trimming stripped 5 bases from V and 0 bases from J, with 14 bases between. The CDR3 has 15 amino acids.

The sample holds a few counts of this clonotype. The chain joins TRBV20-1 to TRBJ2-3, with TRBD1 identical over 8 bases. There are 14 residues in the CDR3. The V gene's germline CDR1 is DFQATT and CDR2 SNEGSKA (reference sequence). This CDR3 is CTRGQGILTDTQYF. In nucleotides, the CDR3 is TGCACCCGCGGACAGGGCATTCTCACAGATACGCAGTATTTT.

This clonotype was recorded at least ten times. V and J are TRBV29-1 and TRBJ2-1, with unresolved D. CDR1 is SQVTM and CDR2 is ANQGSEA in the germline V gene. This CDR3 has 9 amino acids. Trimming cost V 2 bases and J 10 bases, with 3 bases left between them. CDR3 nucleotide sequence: TGCAGCGTTGAACGGGAGCAGTTCTTC. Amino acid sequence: CSVEREQFF.

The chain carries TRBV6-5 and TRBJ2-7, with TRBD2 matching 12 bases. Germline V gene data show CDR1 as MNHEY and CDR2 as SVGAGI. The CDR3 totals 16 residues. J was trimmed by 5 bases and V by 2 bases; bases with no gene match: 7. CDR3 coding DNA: TGTGCCAGCAGTTACGCTCTAGCGGGGGGGCCCGACGAGCAGTACTTC. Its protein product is CASSYALAGGPDEQYF.

The CDR3 loop is CASSNPDRLNQPQHF. CDR3 DNA sequence: TGTGCCAGCAGCAACCCGGACAGGCTCAATCAGCCCCAGCATTTT. The V gene is TRBV28, the J gene TRBJ1-5, with TRBD1 matching 7 bases. The CDR3 spans 15 residues. Germline-derived CDR1 and CDR2 are MDHEN and SYDVKM. After removal of 6 bases from V and 3 bases from J, the junction contained 8 bases not matched to a gene. The complete variable domain, with remaining parts taken from reference TRBV28 and TRBJ1-5, reads DVKVTQSSRYLVKRTGEKVFLECVQDMDHENMFWYRQDPGLGLRLIYFSYDVKMKEKGDIPEGYSVSREKKERFSLILESASTNQTSMYLCASSNPDRLNQPQHFGDGTRLSIL.

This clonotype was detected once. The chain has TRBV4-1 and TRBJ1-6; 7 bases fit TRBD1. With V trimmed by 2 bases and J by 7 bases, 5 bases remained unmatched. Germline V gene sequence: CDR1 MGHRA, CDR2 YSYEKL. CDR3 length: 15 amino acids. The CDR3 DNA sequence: TGCGCCAGCAGCCAACAAGGGGACAGAAATTCACCCCTCCACTTT. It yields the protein CASSQQGDRNSPLHF.

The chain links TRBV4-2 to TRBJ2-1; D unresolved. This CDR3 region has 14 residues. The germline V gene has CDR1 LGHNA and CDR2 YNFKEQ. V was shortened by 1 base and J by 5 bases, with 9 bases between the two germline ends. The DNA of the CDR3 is TGTGCCAGCAGCCAAGCAAACAAAAACAATGAGCAGTTCTTC. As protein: CASSQANKNNEQFF.

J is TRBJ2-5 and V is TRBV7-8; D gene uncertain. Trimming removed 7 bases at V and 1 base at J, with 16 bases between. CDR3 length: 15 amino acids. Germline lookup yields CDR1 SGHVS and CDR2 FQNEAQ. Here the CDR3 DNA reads TGTGCCAGCAAGGATTTCCGCAGCGCCCAAGAGACCCAGTACTTC. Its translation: CASKDFRSAQETQYF.

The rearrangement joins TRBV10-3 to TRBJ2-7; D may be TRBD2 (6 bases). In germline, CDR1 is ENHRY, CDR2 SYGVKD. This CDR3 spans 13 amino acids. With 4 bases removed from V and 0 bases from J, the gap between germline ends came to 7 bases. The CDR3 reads CAISGRDSYEQYF. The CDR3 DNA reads TGTGCCATCAGTGGGCGGGACTCCTACGAGCAGTACTTC.

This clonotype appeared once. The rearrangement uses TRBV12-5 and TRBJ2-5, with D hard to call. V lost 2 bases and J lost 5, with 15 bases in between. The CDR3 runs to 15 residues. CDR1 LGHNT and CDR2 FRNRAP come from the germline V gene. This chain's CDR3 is CASGLLSPARETQYF. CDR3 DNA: TGTGCTAGTGGTTTGCTGTCGCCGGCCAGGGAGACCCAGTACTTC.

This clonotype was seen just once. The DNA of the CDR3 is TGTGCCACCAGTGGAGGGGTCCAAGAGACCCAGTACTTC. Protein product: CATSGGVQETQYF. The gene calls are TRBV24-1 and TRBJ2-5; D may be TRBD1 or TRBD2 (5 bases each). CDR1 and CDR2 (germline): KGHDR, SFDVKD. Trimming shortened V by 5 bases and J by 1 base, and 7 bases separated the two germline ends. The CDR3 length is 13 residues.

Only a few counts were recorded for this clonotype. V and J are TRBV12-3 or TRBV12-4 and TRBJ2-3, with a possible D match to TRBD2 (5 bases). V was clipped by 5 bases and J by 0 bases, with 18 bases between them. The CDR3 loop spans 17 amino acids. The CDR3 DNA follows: TGTGCCAGCAGTCACTTACTAGACCGCACTAGCACAGATACGCAGTATTTT. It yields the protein CASSHLLDRTSTDTQYF.

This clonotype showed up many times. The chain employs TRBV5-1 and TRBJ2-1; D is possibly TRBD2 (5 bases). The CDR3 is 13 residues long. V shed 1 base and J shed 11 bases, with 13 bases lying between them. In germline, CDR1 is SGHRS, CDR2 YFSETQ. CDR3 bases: TGCGCCAGCAGCTTGAAGGAGACGGGGAAGCAGTTCTTC. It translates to CASSLKETGKQFF.

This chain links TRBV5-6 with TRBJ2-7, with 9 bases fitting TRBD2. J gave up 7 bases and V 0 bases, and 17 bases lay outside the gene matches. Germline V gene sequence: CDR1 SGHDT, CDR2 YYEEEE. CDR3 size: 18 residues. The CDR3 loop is CASSLGLREGTRTREQYF. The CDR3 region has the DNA TGTGCCAGCAGCTTGGGGCTGCGGGAGGGGACCAGGACGCGGGAGCAGTACTTC.

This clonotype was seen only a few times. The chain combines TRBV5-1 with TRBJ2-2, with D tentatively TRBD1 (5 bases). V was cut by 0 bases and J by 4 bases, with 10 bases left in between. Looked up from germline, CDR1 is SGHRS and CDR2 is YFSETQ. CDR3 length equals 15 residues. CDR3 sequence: CASSLVQATTGELFF. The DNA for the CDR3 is TGCGCCAGCAGCTTGGTACAGGCAACCACCGGGGAGCTGTTTTTT.

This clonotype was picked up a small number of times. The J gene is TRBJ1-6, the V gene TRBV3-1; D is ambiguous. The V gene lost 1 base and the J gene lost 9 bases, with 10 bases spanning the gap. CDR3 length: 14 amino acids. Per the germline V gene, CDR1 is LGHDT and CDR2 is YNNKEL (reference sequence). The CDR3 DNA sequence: TGTGCCAGCAGCCAAGCATGGGAAGCTTCACCCCTCCACTTT. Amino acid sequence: CASSQAWEASPLHF.

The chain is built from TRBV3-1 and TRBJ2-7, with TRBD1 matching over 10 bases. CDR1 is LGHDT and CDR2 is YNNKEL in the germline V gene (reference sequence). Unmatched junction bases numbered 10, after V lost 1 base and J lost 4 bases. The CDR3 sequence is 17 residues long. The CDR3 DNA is TGTGCCAGCAGCCAAGCGAGAGGCGGGACAGGGGTTTACGAGCAGTACTTC. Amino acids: CASSQARGGTGVYEQYF.

The CDR3 DNA sequence: TGCAGTGCTAGAGTTGGTCAAGAGACCCAGTACTTC. As protein: CSARVGQETQYF. The chain recombines TRBV20-1 with TRBJ2-5, with D unresolved. This CDR3 has 12 amino acids. From germline, CDR1 is DFQATT and CDR2 SNEGSKA (reference sequence). V was trimmed by 1 base and J by 2 bases, leaving 5 bases between them.

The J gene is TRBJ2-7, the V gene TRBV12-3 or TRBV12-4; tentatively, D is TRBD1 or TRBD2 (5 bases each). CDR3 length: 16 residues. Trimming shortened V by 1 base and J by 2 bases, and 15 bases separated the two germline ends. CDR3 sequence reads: CASSLVGTASTYEQYF. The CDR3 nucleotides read TGTGCCAGCAGTTTAGTAGGGACCGCTTCTACCTACGAGCAGTACTTC.

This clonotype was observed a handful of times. The CDR3 spells CAIRGQDNYEQYF. CDR3 bases: TGTGCCATCAGGGGACAGGACAACTACGAGCAGTACTTC. The J gene is TRBJ2-7, the V gene TRBV10-3, with 8 bases identical to TRBD1. J was trimmed by 3 bases and V by 6 bases; bases with no gene match: 4. The germline gives CDR1 ENHRY, CDR2 SYGVKD. The CDR3 sequence is 13 residues long.